The rows below give T cell receptor beta chains drawn from one sample of a study of blood T cell repertoires in COVID-19. Data came from immunoSEQ multiplex PCR; TCRdb stores just in-frame clones and leaves some out. The sample includes approximately 25,000 clones, about nine tenths of them seen just once. Sequenced input: peripheral blood. These receptors were obtained from a middle-aged man with active COVID-19. Each CDR3 is given with its conserved first and last residue. A D gene is named only where the DNA matches it firmly. Clone size is not always given. Where it is, it says once, few, many or a class for expanded clones.

j_call clone_size d_call v_call cdr3_aa cdr3_nt
TRBJ2-5 - TRBD2 TRBV7-2 CASSALAGGQETQYF TGTGCCAGCAGCGCACTAGCGGGAGGACAGGAGACCCAGTACTTC
TRBJ1-4 - - TRBV19 CASSIRGLGQIATNEKLFF TGTGCCAGTAGTATTAGGGGACTAGGACAGATCGCAACTAATGAAAAACTGTTTTTT
TRBJ2-1 - - TRBV11-3 CASSLDGSSYNEQFF TGTGCCAGCAGCTTAGACGGGAGCTCCTACAATGAGCAGTTCTTC
TRBJ2-2 - TRBD1 TRBV15 CATSAWTGIGELFF TGTGCCACCAGCGCTTGGACAGGGATCGGGGAGCTGTTTTTT
TRBJ1-4 - TRBD1 TRBV27 CASSLAGGAAEKLFF TGTGCCAGCAGTTTGGCAGGGGGCGCCGCGGAAAAACTGTTTTTT
TRBJ1-2 - - TRBV6-5 CASRGGGVYGYTF TGTGCCAGCAGAGGAGGAGGGGTCTATGGCTACACCTTC
TRBJ1-1 - - TRBV10-1 CASSESPQNTEAFF TGCGCCAGCAGTGAGTCCCCCCAGAACACTGAAGCTTTCTTT
TRBJ1-1 - TRBD1 TRBV7-2 CASSHSTGQGAFF TGTGCCAGCAGCCACAGCACCGGACAGGGAGCTTTCTTT
TRBJ1-4 - - TRBV19 CASSMLGANEKLFF TGTGCCAGTAGTATGCTTGGAGCGAATGAAAAACTGTTTTTT
TRBJ2-1 - - TRBV24-1 CATSAGVNEQFF TGTGCCACCAGTGCCGGGGTCAATGAGCAGTTCTTC
TRBJ1-1 - - TRBV12-5 CASGLVAGMGTEAFF TGTGCTAGTGGTTTGGTAGCAGGTATGGGCACTGAAGCTTTCTTT
TRBJ2-1 - TRBD2 TRBV7-2 CASSTRTSGRNEQFF TGTGCCAGCAGCACCCGGACTAGCGGAAGAAATGAGCAGTTCTTC
TRBJ2-1 - TRBD2 TRBV7-6 CASSWTSGGPTYNEQFF TGTGCCAGCAGCTGGACTAGCGGGGGACCCACCTACAATGAGCAGTTCTTC
TRBJ1-1 - - TRBV9 CASSVGGQGTEAFF TGTGCCAGCAGCGTAGGGGGGCAGGGCACTGAAGCTTTCTTT
TRBJ2-7 - - TRBV5-1 CASSLDGQGKNEQYF TGCGCCAGCAGCTTGGATGGCCAGGGGAAGAACGAGCAGTACTTC
TRBJ1-2 - TRBD1 TRBV15 CATSRDTGQAGGYTF TGTGCCACCAGCAGAGATACGGGACAGGCGGGAGGCTACACCTTC
TRBJ1-5 - - TRBV7-8 CASSLGFLAVNQPQHF TGTGCCAGCAGCTTAGGTTTTTTGGCGGTAAATCAGCCCCAGCATTTT
TRBJ2-5 - - TRBV7-9 CASGIAETQYF TGTGCCAGCGGAATAGCGGAGACCCAGTACTTC
TRBJ2-1 - TRBD2 TRBV19 CASSIIVGGSNEQFF TGTGCCAGTAGTATTATCGTTGGCGGGAGCAATGAGCAGTTCTTC
TRBJ2-2 - - TRBV7-7 CASSLSLAGEYTGELFF TGTGCTAGCAGCTTAAGTTTGGCAGGGGAGTACACCGGGGAGCTGTTTTTT
TRBJ2-2 - - TRBV19 CASSTLGTANTGELFF TGTGCCAGTAGTACCCTGGGGACTGCGAACACCGGGGAGCTGTTTTTT
TRBJ2-3 - - TRBV7-9 CASSLPQFVGFTDTQYF TGTGCCAGCAGCTTACCCCAATTCGTCGGGTTCACAGATACGCAGTATTTT
TRBJ2-5 - TRBD1 TRBV9 CASSAAPPLVGQGIRETQYF TGTGCCAGCAGCGCCGCCCCTCCCCTCGTTGGACAGGGAATTAGAGAGACCCAGTACTTC
TRBJ2-5 - TRBD2 TRBV28 CASSLGGGQETQYF TGTGCCAGCAGTTTAGGGGGAGGGCAAGAGACCCAGTACTTC
TRBJ2-5 - TRBD2 TRBV11-2 CASSIFRLAGGQETQYF TGTGCCAGCAGCATCTTTAGACTAGCGGGGGGGCAAGAGACCCAGTACTTC
TRBJ1-4 - - TRBV7-8 CASSFTGMVSNEKLFF TGTGCCAGCAGCTTCACAGGGATGGTGTCTAATGAAAAACTGTTTTTT
TRBJ1-5 - - TRBV9 CASSVVEKPQHF TGTGCCAGCAGCGTAGTAGAGAAGCCCCAGCATTTT
TRBJ1-1 - TRBD1 TRBV30 CAWRRDRWGNTEAFF TGTGCCTGGAGGAGGGACAGGTGGGGGAACACTGAAGCTTTCTTT
TRBJ1-1 - TRBD1 TRBV5-1 CASSLAGQGGRARTEAFF TGCGCCAGCAGCTTGGCCGGACAGGGGGGTCGGGCGAGAACTGAAGCTTTCTTT
TRBJ2-7 - TRBD2 TRBV2 CASRDLGLAGSRGEQYF TGTGCCAGCAGGGATCTCGGACTAGCGGGGTCACGGGGGGAGCAGTACTTC
TRBJ2-1 - - TRBV20-1 CSASQTGYNEQFF TGCAGTGCGAGTCAGACTGGCTACAATGAGCAGTTCTTC
TRBJ2-3 - TRBD2 TRBV6-2/TRBV6-3 CASSYSIDRLAGRPTDTQYF TGTGCCAGCAGTTACTCGATAGACCGACTAGCGGGGCGGCCCACAGATACGCAGTATTTT
TRBJ1-1 - - TRBV13 CASSFWREGNTEAFF TGTGCCAGCAGCTTTTGGAGAGAAGGGAACACTGAAGCTTTCTTT
TRBJ2-1 - - TRBV9 CASSLEQGTYNEQFF TGTGCCAGCAGCCTAGAGCAGGGGACATACAATGAGCAGTTCTTC
TRBJ1-6 - - TRBV16 CASSQFIIGGRPLHF TGTGCCAGCAGCCAATTCATCATCGGGGGGCGACCCCTCCACTTT
TRBJ2-4 - TRBD1 TRBV7-9 CASSLEGWTGGRNIQYF TGTGCCAGCAGCTTAGAGGGCTGGACAGGGGGTAGAAACATTCAGTACTTC
TRBJ2-7 few - TRBV27 CASSPLGAYEQYF TGTGCCAGCAGCCCTTTAGGGGCCTACGAGCAGTACTTC
TRBJ2-1 - TRBD2 TRBV6-4 CASRASGGRYNEQFF TGTGCCAGCAGAGCTAGCGGGGGGCGTTACAATGAGCAGTTCTTC
TRBJ1-3 once - TRBV4-3 CASSQDRAASTIYF TGCGCCAGCAGCCAAGATCGAGCCGCGAGCACCATATATTTT
TRBJ1-6 - TRBD1 TRBV10-2 CASRSTGNNSPLHF TGCGCCAGCCGATCGACAGGGAATAATTCACCCCTCCACTTT
TRBJ2-7 - - TRBV10-1 CASSSDRSSYEQYF TGCGCCAGCAGTTCGGACAGAAGCTCCTACGAGCAGTACTTC
TRBJ2-3 - TRBD2 TRBV18 CASSQGLALDTQYF TGTGCCAGCTCACAGGGACTAGCGTTAGATACGCAGTATTTT
TRBJ1-2 - - TRBV5-1 CASSDDFFVTF TGCGCCAGCAGCGATGACTTCTTCGTGACCTTC
TRBJ1-2 - - TRBV19 CASSIDAGLGNYGYTF TGTGCCAGTAGTATAGACGCGGGGTTGGGCAACTATGGCTACACCTTC
TRBJ2-1 - - TRBV27 CASMTFRGSYNEQFF TGTGCCAGCATGACTTTCCGGGGCTCCTACAATGAGCAGTTCTTC
TRBJ2-7 - - TRBV18 CASSPPSRAVYEQYF TGTGCCAGCTCACCACCGTCCAGGGCGGTCTACGAGCAGTACTTC
TRBJ2-3 once - TRBV3-1/TRBV3-2 CASSRRATDTQYF TGTGCCAGCAGCCGAAGAGCAACAGATACGCAGTATTTT
TRBJ2-1 - TRBD2 TRBV9 CASSERVAGVSYNEQFF TGTGCCAGCAGCGAGAGGGTGGCGGGAGTCTCCTACAATGAGCAGTTCTTC
TRBJ1-2 - - TRBV7-3 CASSPSGGNGYTF TGTGCCAGCAGCCCCAGTGGGGGCAATGGCTACACCTTC
TRBJ1-5 - TRBD1 TRBV7-9 CASSPGTGYSNQPQHF TGTGCCAGCAGCCCCGGGACAGGGTATAGCAATCAGCCCCAGCATTTT